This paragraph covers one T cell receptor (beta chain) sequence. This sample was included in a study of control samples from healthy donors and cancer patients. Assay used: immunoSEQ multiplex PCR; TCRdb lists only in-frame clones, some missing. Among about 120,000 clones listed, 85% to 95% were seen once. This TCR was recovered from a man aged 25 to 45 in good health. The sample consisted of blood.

DNA of the CDR3: TGTGCCAGCCTCGAGACCCAAGAGACCCAGTACTTC. Amino acids: CASLETQETQYF. The chain combines TRBV3-1 (or the pseudogene TRBV3-2) with TRBJ2-5; no reliable D call. From germline, CDR1 is LGHDT and CDR2 YNNKEL (reference sequence). The CDR3 is made up of 12 amino acids. Trimming took 8 bases from V and 1 from J, leaving 8 bases between them.